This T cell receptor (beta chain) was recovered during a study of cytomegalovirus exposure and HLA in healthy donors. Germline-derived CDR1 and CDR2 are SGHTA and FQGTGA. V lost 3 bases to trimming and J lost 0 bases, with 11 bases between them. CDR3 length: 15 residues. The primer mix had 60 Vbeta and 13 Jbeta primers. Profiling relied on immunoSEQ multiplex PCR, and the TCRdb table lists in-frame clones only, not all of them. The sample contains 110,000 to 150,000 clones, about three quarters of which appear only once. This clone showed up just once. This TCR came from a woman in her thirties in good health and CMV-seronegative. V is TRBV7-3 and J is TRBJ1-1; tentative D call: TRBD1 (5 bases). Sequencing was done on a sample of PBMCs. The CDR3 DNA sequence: TGTGCCAGCAGCTTGTCACAGGTCCTGAACACTGAAGCTTTCTTT. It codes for CASSLSQVLNTEAFF.